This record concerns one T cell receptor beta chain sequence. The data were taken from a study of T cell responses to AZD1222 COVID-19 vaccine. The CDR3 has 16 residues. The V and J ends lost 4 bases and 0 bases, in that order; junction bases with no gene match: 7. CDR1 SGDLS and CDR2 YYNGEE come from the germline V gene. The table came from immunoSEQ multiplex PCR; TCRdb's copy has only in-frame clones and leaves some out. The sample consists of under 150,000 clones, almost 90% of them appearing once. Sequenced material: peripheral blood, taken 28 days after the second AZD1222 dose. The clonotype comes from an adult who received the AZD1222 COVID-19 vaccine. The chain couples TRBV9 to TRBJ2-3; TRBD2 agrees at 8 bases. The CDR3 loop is CASSPRAGASTDTQYF. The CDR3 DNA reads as TGTGCCAGCAGCCCGCGAGCGGGGGCCAGCACAGATACGCAGTATTTT. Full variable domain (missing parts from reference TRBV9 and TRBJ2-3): DSGVTQTPKHLITATGQRVTLRCSPRSGDLSVYWYQQSLDQGLQFLIQYYNGEERAKGNILERFSAQQFPDLHSELNLSSLELGDSALYFCASSPRAGASTDTQYFGPGTRLTVL.